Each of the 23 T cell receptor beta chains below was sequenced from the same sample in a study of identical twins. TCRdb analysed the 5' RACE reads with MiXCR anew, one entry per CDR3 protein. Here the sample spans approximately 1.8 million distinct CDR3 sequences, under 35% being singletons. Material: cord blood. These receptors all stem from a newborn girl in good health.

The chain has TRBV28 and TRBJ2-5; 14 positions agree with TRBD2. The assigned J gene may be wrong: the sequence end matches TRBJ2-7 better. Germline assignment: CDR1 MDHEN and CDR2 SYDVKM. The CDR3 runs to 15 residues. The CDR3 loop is CASSPGTSGSSEQYF. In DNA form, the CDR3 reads TGTGCCAGCAGTCCCGGGACTAGCGGGAGCTCCGAGCAGTACTTC.

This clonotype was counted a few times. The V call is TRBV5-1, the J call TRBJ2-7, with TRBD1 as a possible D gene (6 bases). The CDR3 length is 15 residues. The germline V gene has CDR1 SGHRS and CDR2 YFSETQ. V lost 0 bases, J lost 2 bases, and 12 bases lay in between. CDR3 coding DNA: TGCGCCAGCAGCTTGGGGGGGCCTCTTCCCTACGAGCAGTACTTC. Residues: CASSLGGPLPYEQYF.

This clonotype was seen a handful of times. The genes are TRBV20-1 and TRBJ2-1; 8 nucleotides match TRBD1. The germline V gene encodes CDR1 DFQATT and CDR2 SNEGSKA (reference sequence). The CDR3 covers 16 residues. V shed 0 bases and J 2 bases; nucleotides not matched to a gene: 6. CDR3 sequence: CSARDRQGPPYNEQFF. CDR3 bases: TGCAGTGCTAGAGACCGACAGGGGCCCCCCTACAATGAGCAGTTCTTC.

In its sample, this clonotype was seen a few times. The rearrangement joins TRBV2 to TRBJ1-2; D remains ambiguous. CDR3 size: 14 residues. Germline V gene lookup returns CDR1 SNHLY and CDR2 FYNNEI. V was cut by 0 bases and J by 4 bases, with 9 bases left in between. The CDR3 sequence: CASSEAEVPYGYTF. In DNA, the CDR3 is TGTGCCAGCAGTGAAGCTGAGGTTCCCTATGGCTACACCTTC.

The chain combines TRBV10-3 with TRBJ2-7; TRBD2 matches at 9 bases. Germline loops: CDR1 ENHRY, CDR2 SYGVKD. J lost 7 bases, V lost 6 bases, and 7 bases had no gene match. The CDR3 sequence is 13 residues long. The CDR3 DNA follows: TGTGCCATCAGACTCCTAGCGGGGAATGAGCAGTACTTC. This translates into CAIRLLAGNEQYF.

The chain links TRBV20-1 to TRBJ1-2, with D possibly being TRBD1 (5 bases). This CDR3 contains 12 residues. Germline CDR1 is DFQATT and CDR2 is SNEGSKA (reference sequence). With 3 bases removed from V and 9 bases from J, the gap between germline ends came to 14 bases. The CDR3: CSASVQGVSYTF. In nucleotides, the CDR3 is TGCAGTGCTAGCGTTCAGGGAGTAAGCTACACCTTC.

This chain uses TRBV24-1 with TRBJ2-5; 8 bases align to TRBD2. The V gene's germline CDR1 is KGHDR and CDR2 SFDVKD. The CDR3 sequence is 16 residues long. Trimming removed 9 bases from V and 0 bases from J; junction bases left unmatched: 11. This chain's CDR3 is CATGSGRALYQETQYF. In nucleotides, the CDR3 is TGTGCCACCGGTTCCGGGAGGGCCCTCTACCAAGAGACCCAGTACTTC.

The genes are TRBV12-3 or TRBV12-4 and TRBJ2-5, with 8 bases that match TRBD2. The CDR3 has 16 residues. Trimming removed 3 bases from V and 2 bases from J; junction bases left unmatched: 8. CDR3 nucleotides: TGTGCCAGCAGTTTGAGTCGCGGGGGGTTACAAGAGACCCAGTACTTC. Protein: CASSLSRGGLQETQYF.

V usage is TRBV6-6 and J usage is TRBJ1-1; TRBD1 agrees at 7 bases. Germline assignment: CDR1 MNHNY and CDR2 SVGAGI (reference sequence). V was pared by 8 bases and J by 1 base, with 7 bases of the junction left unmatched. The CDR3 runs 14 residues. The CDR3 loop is CASGSGTANTEAFF. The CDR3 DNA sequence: TGTGCCAGCGGCAGCGGGACAGCGAACACTGAAGCTTTCTTT.

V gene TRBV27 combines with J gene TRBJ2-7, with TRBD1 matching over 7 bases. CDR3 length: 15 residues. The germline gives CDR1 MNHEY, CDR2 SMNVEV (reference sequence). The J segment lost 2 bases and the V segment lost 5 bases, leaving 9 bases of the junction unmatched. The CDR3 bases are TGTGCCAGCAGTCCCCGGACAGGCATGGCCTACGAGCAGTACTTC. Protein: CASSPRTGMAYEQYF.

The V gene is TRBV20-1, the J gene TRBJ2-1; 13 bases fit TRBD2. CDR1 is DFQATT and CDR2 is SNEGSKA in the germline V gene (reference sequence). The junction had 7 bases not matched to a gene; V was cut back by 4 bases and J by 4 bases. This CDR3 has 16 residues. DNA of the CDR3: TGCAGTGCTACCGCTGGACTAGCGGGAGCTTACAATGAGCAGTTCTTC. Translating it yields CSATAGLAGAYNEQFF.

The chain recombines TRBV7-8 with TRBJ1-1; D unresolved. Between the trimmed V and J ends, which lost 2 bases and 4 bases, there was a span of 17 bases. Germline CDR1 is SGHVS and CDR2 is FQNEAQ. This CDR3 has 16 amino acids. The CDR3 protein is CASSLTPAKGLTEAFF. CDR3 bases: TGTGCCAGCAGCTTAACCCCAGCCAAGGGTCTCACTGAAGCTTTCTTT.

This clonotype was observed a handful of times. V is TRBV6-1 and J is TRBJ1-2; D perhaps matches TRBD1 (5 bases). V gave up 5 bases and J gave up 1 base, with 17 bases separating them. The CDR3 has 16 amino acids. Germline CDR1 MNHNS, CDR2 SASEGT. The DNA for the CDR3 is TGTGCCAGCAGTACACGGGACGTTTTCGTTAACTATGGCTACACCTTC. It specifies CASSTRDVFVNYGYTF.

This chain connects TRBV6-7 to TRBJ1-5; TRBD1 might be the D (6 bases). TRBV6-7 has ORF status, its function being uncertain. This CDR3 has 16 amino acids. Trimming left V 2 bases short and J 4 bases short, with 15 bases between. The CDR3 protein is CASSYRLRDRNQPQHF. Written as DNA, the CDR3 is TGTGCCAGCAGTTACCGTCTACGTGACAGGAATCAGCCCCAGCATTTT.

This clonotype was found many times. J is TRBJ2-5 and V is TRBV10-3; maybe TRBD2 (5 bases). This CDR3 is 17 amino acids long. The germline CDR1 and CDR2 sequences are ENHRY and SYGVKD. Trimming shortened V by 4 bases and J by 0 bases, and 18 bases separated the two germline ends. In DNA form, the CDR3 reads TGTGCCATCAGTGGTCACCCGAGGGAAAGGAACCAAGAGACCCAGTACTTC. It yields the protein CAISGHPRERNQETQYF.

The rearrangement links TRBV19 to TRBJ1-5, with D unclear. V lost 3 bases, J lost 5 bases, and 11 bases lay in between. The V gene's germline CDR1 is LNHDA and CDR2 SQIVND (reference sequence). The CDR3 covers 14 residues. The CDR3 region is CASSIARLDQPQHF. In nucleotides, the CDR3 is TGTGCCAGTAGTATCGCTAGACTTGATCAGCCCCAGCATTTT.

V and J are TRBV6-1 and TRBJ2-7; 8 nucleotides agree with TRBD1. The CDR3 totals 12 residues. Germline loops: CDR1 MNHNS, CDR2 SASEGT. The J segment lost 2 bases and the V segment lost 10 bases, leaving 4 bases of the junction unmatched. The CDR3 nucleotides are TGTGCCACCTTACAGGGGGCCTACGAGCAGTACTTC. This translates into CATLQGAYEQYF.

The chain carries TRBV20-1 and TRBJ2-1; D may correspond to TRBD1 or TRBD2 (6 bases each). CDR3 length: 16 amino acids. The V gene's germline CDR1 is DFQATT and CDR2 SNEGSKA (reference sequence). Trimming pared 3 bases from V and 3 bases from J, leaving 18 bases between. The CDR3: CSARPERGRGYNEQFF. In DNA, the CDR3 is TGCAGTGCTAGGCCTGAACGGGGGCGGGGCTACAATGAGCAGTTCTTC.

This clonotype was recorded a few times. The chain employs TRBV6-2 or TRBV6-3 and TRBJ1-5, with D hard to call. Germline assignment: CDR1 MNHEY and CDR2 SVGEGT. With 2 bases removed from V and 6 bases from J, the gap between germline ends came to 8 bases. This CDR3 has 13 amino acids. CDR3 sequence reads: CASSYGIRQPQHF. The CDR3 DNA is TGTGCCAGCAGTTACGGTATCCGTCAGCCCCAGCATTTT.

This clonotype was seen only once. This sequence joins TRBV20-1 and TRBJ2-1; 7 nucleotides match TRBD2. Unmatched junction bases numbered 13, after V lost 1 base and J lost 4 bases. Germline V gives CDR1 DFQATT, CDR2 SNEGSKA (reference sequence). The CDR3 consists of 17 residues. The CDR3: CSARGGSPSGLYNEQFF. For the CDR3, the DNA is TGCAGTGCTAGAGGAGGGTCCCCTAGCGGTCTATACAATGAGCAGTTCTTC.

CDR3 sequence (DNA): TGTGCCAGCAGTTTATTCCGCCTTGCAGTAGCGGGAGGGGGTAATGAGCAGTACTTC. Its translation: CASSLFRLAVAGGGNEQYF. V is TRBV27 and J is TRBJ2-5; 11 bases fit TRBD2. The CDR3 contains 19 residues. With V trimmed by 1 base and J by 11 bases, 21 bases remained unmatched. The germline gives CDR1 MNHEY, CDR2 SMNVEV (reference sequence).

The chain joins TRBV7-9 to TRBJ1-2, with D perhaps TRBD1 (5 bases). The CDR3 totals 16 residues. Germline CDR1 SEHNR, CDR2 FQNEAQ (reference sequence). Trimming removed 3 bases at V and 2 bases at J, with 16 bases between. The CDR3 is CASSFSRDGFNYGYTF. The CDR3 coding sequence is TGTGCCAGCAGCTTCAGCCGGGACGGATTCAACTATGGCTACACCTTC.

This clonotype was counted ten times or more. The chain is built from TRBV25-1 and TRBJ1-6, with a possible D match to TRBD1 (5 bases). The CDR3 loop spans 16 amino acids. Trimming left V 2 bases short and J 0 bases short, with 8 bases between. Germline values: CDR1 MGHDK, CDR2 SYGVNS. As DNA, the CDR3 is TGTGCCAGCAGTGAAACGGGGGGCTCCTATAATTCACCCCTCCACTTT. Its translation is CASSETGGSYNSPLHF.